This T cell receptor (beta chain) came from a study of cytomegalovirus exposure and HLA in healthy donors. Overall study: Earlier work reported around 110 million unique TCR beta sequences from 170 million or so T cells.

Use of 60 Vbeta and 13 Jbeta primers characterized the PCR. Some clones are missing from TCRdb's copy, which holds only in-frame ones; the method was immunoSEQ multiplex PCR. In total, the table holds 35,000 to 45,000 clones. CDR3 size: 12 residues. Germline V lookup: CDR1 SGHRS, CDR2 YFSETQ. The V and J ends lost 0 bases and 5 bases respectively, with 5 bases between them. The rearrangement joins TRBV5-1 to TRBJ2-5, with D perhaps TRBD1 (5 bases). The material sequenced was PBMCs. This clonotype originated in a human donor in good health. The CDR3 DNA is TGCGCCAGCAGCTTGGAGGGGGAGACCCAGTACTTC. Protein: CASSLEGETQYF. Filled out from reference TRBV5-1 and TRBJ2-5, the complete variable domain reads KAGVTQTPRYLIKTRGQQVTLSCSPISGHRSVSWYQQTPGQGLQFLFEYFSETQRNKGNFPGRFSGRQFSNSRSEMNVSTLELGDSALYLCASSLEGETQYFGPGTRLLVL.